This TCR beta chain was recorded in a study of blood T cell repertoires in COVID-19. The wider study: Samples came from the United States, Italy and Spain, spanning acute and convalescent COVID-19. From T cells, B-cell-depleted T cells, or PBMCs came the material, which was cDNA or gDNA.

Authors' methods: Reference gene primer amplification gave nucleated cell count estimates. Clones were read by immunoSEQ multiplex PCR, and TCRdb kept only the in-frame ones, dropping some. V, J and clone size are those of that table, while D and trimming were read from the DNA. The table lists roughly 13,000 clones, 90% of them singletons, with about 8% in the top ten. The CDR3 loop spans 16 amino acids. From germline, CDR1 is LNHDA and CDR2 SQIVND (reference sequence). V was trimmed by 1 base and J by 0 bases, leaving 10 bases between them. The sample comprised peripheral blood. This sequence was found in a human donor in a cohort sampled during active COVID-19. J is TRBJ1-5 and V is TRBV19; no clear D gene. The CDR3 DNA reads TGTGCCAGTAGTATAGCGAAACAGATTAGCAATCAGCCCCAGCATTTT. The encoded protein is CASSIAKQISNQPQHF.